The clone carrying this T cell receptor beta chain was seen more than once but under ten times. The antigen is undetermined. The sample belongs to a study of T cell responses to AZD1222 COVID-19 vaccine. About the research overall: Second-dose recipients at about 4 or about 12 weeks were treated as one pooled group.

Whole-study findings and limits: In the spike-specific TCR repertoire, nearly half reportedly target unmutated variant regions. Vaccine-associated CD4 TCRs ranged over spike, dominating at 160-218 and 743-854. Baseline serostatus was positive in only a handful of AZD1222 recipients.

Germline V gene lookup returns CDR1 MNHEY and CDR2 SVGAGI. Between the trimmed V and J ends, which lost 8 bases and 4 bases, there was a span of 12 bases. The CDR3 runs to 12 residues. Only in-frame clones appear in the TCRdb table, and some are missing; sequencing was by immunoSEQ multiplex PCR. The table lists fewer than 200,000 clones, about 86% of them singletons, with approximately 0.49% in the top ten. This TCR was sampled from an adult in good health. V gene TRBV6-5 combines with J gene TRBJ2-7; D ambiguous. Specimen: peripheral blood, collected on day 0 of AZD1222 vaccination. The CDR3 is CASGHQRYEQYF. The DNA of the CDR3 is TGTGCCAGCGGCCACCAACGATACGAGCAGTACTTC.